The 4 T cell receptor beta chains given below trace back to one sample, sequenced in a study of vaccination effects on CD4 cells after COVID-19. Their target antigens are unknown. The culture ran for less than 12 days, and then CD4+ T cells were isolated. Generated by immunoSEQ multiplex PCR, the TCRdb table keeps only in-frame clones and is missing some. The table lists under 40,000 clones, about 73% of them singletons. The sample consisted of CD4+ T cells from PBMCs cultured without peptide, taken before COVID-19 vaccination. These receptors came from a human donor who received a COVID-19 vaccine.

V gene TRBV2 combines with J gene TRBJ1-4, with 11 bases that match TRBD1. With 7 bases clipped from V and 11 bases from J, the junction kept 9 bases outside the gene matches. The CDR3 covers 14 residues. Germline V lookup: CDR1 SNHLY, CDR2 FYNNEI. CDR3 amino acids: CASNLGQGARKLFF. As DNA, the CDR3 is TGTGCCAGCAATCTCGGACAGGGGGCGCGGAAACTGTTTTTT.

CDR3 loop: CASSLEAMGVRPLHF. DNA for the CDR3: TGCGCCAGCAGCTTGGAAGCCATGGGAGTGAGGCCCCTCCACTTT. The V call is TRBV5-1, the J call TRBJ1-6; D gene ambiguous. Germline V gene sequence: CDR1 SGHRS, CDR2 YFSETQ. Trimming pared 0 bases from V and 13 bases from J, leaving 17 bases between. The CDR3 contains 15 residues.

The CDR3 here is CASSLTPNSYAGELFF. The CDR3 nucleotides read TGTGCCAGCAGCTTAACCCCTAACAGCTACGCCGGGGAGCTGTTTTTT. This chain uses TRBV7-8 with TRBJ2-2, with no clear D. V lost 2 bases and J lost 6, with 16 bases in between. The CDR3 runs 16 residues. Germline CDR1 reads SGHVS; CDR2 reads FQNEAQ.

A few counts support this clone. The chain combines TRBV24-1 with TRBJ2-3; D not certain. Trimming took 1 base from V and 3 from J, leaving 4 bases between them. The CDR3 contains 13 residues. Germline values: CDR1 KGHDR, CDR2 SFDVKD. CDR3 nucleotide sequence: TGTGCCACCAGTGATTTCCGGACAGATACGCAGTATTTT. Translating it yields CATSDFRTDTQYF.